The sequence of this TCR beta chain was determined in a study of blood T cell repertoires in COVID-19. Study overall: COVID-19 samples from acute and convalescent phases originated in the United States, Italy and Spain. The analysed material was cDNA or gDNA that came from T cells, B-cell-depleted T cells, or PBMCs.

Methods used by the authors: By means of reference gene primer amplification, nucleated cell counts were estimated. Measured with immunoSEQ multiplex PCR; TCRdb has only the in-frame clones, and not every one. For V, J and clone size, that table is used; D and trimming come from the DNA. Of about 68,000 clones listed, approximately 89% are singletons. The sequence was obtained from a man over 45 with active COVID-19. The source material was peripheral blood.

The CDR3 nucleotides are TGTGCCAGCAGCTTGAGCGGGGGGAGCACAGATACGCAGTATTTT. It codes for CASSLSGGSTDTQYF. The rearrangement links TRBV7-3 to TRBJ2-3; 9 bases align to TRBD2. The CDR3 is 15 amino acids. The trim removed 3 bases at V and 0 bases at J, leaving 1 base unmatched. The germline CDR1 and CDR2 sequences are SGHTA and FQGTGA. The complete variable domain, with remaining parts taken from reference TRBV7-3 and TRBJ2-3, reads GAGVSQTPSNKVTEKGKYVELRCDPISGHTALYWYRQSLGQGPEFLIYFQGTGAADDSGLPNDRFFAVRPEGSVSTLKIQRTERGDSAVYLCASSLSGGSTDTQYFGPGTRLTVL.